The table lists the clone carrying this T cell receptor (beta chain) with many counts. The antigen is unknown. This sample is drawn from a study of metastatic and nonmetastatic thyroid tumors. Study information: Blood and tumor or nodule tissue repertoires from malignant and benign thyroid patients were compared.

The entire patient cohort was treatment-naive prior to thyroid surgery. CDR1 is LGHNA, CDR2 YNFKEQ, per germline. The CDR3 consists of 14 residues. V was clipped by 4 bases and J by 0 bases, with 7 bases between them. In the original analysis: The study built a papillary thyroid cancer distant-metastasis classifier from CDR3 differences across clinicopathological groups. TCRdb redid the clone calls on the PCR reads using MiXCR. These V and J calls are TCRdb output, not the study's own analysis. The table lists around 20,000 clones, 25% to 30% of them singletons. General study findings and limits: A significant increase in TCR beta diversity was reportedly seen in malignant thyroid tumors relative to benign nodules, in blood and tumor.

The sequence came from a male donor with papillary thyroid cancer or a benign thyroid nodule (not recorded which). Some clones in this sample may be carry-over from other donors' samples. What was sequenced was tumor tissue. The rearrangement uses TRBV4-2 and TRBJ1-5; D is unresolved. CDR3 sequence reads: CASSPSISNQPQHF. The CDR3 DNA follows: TGTGCCAGCAGCCCATCGATTAGCAATCAGCCCCAGCATTTT.